The clone carrying this TCR beta chain came up many times. The antigen is undetermined. The cDNA was generated by 5'RACE with 10-nucleotide random UMIs. TCRdb re-called the 5' RACE reads through MiXCR, storing one row per CDR3 protein. This sample yields approximately 65,000 distinct CDR3 sequences, of which approximately 5.3% are seen a single time; approximately 5.1% belongs to the top ten. This sample stems from a study of neurological immune-mediated disorders. Study conclusions and caveats: Private repertoires in all groups were suggested by the absence of shared CDR3 amino acid sequences among expanded clones across subjects.

2 million unsorted PBMCs were stored in RNAlater at -80 °C before RNA extraction. This receptor was obtained from a human donor with multiple sclerosis. The donor label of this sample is uncertain. Specimen: PBMCs.

As DNA, the CDR3 is TGTGCCAGCAGCGCGGGACAGGGCAGACAGCCCCAGCATTTT. Residues: CASSAGQGRQPQHF. This chain connects TRBV5-5 to TRBJ1-5; TRBD1 matches at 9 bases. V shed 4 bases, J shed 7 bases, and the junction held 6 bases outside the gene matches. The length of the CDR3 is 14 residues. Germline V gene lookup returns CDR1 SGHKS and CDR2 YYEKEE (reference sequence).